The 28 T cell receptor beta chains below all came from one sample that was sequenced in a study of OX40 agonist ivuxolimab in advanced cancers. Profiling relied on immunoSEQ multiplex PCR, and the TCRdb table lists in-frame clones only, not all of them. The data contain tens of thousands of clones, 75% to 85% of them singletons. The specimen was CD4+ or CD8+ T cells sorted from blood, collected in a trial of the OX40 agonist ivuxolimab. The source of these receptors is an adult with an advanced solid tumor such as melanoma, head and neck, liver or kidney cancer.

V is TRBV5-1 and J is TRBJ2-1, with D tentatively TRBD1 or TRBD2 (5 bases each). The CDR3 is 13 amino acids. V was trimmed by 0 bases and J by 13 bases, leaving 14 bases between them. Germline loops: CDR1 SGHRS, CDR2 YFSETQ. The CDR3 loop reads CASSLDVGRVQFF. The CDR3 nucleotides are TGCGCCAGCAGCTTGGATGTGGGGCGGGTTCAGTTCTTC.

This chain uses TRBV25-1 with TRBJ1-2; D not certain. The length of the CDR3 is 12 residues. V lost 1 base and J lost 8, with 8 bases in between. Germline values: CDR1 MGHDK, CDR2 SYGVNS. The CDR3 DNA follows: TGTGCCAGCAGTGAATCTTGGAGGGGCTACACCTTC. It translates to CASSESWRGYTF.

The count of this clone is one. The CDR3 DNA reads TGTGCCAGCAGTCCCGCCTTATTTACCTACGAGCAGTACTTC. This sequence encodes CASSPALFTYEQYF. The rearrangement links TRBV27 to TRBJ2-7, with D unresolved. CDR3 length: 14 amino acids. Between the trimmed V and J ends, which lost 5 bases and 2 bases, there was a span of 13 bases. The germline V gene has CDR1 MNHEY and CDR2 SMNVEV (reference sequence).

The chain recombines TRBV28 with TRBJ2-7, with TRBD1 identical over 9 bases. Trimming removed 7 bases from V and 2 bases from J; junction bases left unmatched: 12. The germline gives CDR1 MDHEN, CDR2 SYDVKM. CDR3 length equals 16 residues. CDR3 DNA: TGTGCCAGCACCAACAACTGGGGACAGGGACCCTACGAGCAGTACTTC. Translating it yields CASTNNWGQGPYEQYF.

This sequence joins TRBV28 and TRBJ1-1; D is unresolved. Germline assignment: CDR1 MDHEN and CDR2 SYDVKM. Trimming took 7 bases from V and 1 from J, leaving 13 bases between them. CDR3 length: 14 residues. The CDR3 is CASKVGPGNTEAFF. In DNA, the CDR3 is TGTGCCAGCAAGGTCGGGCCCGGGAACACTGAAGCTTTCTTT.

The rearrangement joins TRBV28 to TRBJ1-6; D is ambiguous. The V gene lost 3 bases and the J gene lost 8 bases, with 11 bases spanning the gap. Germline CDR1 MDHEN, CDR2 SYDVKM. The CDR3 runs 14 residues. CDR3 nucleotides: TGTGCCAGCAGTTTTCAGTACTTGGATTCACCCCTCCACTTT. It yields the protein CASSFQYLDSPLHF.

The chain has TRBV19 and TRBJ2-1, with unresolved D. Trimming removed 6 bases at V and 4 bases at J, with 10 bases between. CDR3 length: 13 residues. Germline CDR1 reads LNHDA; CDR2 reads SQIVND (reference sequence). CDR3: CASRRSSYNEQFF. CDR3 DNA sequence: TGTGCCAGTAGGAGAAGTTCATACAATGAGCAGTTCTTC.

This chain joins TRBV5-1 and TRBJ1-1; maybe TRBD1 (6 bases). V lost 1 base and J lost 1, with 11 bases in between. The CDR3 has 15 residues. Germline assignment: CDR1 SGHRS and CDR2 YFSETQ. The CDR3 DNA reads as TGCGCCAGCAGCTTGAGGGGGGCTGGGAACACTGAAGCTTTCTTT. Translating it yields CASSLRGAGNTEAFF.

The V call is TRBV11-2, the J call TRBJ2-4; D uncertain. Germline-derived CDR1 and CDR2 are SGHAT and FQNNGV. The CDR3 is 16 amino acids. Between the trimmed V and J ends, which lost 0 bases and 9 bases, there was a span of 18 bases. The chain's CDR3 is CASSLELVRSPTIQYF. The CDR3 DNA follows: TGTGCCAGCAGCTTAGAACTTGTACGTTCACCGACCATTCAGTACTTC.

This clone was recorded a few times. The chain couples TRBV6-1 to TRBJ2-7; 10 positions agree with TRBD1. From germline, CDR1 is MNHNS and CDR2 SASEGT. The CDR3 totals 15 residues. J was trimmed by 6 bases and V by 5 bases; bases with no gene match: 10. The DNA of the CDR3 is TGTGCCAGCAGTCCGGGACAGGGGCGGGCGAGCGAGCAGTACTTC. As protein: CASSPGQGRASEQYF.

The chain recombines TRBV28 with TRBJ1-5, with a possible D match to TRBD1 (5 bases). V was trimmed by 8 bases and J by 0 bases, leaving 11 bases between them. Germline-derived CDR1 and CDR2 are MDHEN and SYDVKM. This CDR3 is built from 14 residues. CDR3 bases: TGTGCCAGCTACCCCGGGACTAGCAATCAGCCCCAGCATTTT. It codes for CASYPGTSNQPQHF.

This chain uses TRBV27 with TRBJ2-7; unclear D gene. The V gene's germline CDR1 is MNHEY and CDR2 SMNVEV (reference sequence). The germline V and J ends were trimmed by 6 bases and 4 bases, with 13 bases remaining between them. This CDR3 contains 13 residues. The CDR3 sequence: CASRAWSEYEQYF. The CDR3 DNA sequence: TGTGCCAGCAGGGCCTGGTCAGAGTACGAGCAGTACTTC.

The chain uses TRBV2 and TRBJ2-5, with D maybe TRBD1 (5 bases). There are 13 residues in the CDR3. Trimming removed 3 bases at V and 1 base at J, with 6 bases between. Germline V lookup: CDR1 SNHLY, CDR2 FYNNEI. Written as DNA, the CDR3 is TGTGCCAGCAGTGACCAGGGCCAAGAGACCCAGTACTTC. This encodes CASSDQGQETQYF.

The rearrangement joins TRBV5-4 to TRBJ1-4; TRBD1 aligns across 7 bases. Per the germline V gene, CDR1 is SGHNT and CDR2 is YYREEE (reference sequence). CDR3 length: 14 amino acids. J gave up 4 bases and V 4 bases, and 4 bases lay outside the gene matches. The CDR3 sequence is CASSRQGLNEKLFF. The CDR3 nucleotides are TGTGCCAGCAGCAGACAGGGACTTAATGAAAAACTGTTTTTT.

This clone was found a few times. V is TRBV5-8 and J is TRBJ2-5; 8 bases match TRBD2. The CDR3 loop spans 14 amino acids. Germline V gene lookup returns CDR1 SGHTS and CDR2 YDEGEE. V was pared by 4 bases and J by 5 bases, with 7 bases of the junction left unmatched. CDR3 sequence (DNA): TGTGCCAGCAGCGCGGGACTAGTGGTGGAGACCCAGTACTTC. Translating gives CASSAGLVVETQYF.

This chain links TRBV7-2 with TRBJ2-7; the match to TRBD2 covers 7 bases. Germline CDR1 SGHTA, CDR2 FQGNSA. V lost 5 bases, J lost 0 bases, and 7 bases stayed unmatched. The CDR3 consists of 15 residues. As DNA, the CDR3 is TGTGCCAGCAGCACGGGACTACCCTACTCCTACGAGCAGTACTTC. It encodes CASSTGLPYSYEQYF.

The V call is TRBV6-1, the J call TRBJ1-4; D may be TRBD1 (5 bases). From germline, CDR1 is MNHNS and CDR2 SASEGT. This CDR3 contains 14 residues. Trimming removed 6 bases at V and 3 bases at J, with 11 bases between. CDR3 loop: CASRLQVANEKLFF. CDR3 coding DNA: TGTGCCAGCAGGCTACAGGTAGCTAATGAAAAACTGTTTTTT.

The CDR3 loop is CATSPRQRNQPQHF. Written as DNA, the CDR3 is TGTGCCACCAGCCCCCGACAGAGAAATCAGCCCCAGCATTTT. The V call is TRBV15, the J call TRBJ1-5; a possible D gene is TRBD1 (5 bases). The V end lost 5 bases, the J end lost 4 bases, and 12 bases lay between the germline ends. The CDR3 covers 14 residues. CDR1 is LNHNV and CDR2 is YYDKDF in the germline V gene (reference sequence).

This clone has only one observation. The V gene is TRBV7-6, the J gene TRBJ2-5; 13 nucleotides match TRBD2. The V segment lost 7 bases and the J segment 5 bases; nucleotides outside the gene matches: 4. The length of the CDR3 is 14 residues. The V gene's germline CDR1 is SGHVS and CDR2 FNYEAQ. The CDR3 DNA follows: TGTGCCAGCAATCTACTAGCGGGAGGGGAGACCCAGTACTTC. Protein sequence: CASNLLAGGETQYF.

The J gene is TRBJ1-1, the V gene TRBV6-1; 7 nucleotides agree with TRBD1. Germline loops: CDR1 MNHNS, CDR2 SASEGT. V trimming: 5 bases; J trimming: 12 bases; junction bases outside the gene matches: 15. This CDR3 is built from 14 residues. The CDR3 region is CASSWGQSNTESFF. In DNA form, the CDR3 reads TGTGCCAGCAGTTGGGGACAGTCGAACACTGAGTCTTTCTTT.

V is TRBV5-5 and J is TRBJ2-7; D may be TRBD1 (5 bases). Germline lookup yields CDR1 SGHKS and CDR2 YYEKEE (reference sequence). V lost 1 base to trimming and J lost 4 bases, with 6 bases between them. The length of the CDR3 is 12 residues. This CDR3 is CASSLRTYEQYF. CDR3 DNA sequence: TGTGCCAGCAGCTTGAGGACATACGAGCAGTACTTC.

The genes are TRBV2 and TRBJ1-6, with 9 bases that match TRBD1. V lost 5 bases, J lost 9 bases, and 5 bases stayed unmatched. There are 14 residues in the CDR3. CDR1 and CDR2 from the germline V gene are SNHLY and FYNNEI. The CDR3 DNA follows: TGTGCCAGCAGTCCGGGACAGGGACGTTCACCCCTCCACTTT. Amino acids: CASSPGQGRSPLHF.

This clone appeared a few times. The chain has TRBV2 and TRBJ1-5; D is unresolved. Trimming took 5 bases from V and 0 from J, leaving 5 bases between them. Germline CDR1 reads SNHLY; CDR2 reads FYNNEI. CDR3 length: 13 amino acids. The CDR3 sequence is CASSTFSNQPQHF. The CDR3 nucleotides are TGTGCCAGCAGTACTTTTAGCAATCAGCCCCAGCATTTT. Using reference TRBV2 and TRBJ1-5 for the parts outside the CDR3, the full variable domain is EPEVTQTPSHQVTQMGQEVILRCVPISNHLYFYWYRQILGQKVEFLVSFYNNEISEKSEIFDDQFSVERPDGSNFTLKIRSTKLEDSAMYFCASSTFSNQPQHFGDGTRLSIL.

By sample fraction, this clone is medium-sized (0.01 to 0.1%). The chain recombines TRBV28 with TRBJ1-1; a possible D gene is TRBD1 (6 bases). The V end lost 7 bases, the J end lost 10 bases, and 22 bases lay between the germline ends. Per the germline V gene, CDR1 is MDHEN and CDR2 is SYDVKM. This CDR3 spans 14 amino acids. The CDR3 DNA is TGTGCCAGCACCCCCGCGGTCGGGGGCCCGGGAGCTTTCTTT. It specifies CASTPAVGGPGAFF.

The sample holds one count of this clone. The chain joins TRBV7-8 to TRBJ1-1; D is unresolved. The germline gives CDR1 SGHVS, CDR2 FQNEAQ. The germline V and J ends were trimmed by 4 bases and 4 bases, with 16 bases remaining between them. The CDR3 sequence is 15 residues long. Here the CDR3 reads CASSSSSFGGTEAFF. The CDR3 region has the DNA TGTGCCAGCAGCTCGAGTAGCTTCGGAGGCACTGAAGCTTTCTTT.

CDR3 protein: CASSVVQGGTDTQYF. DNA of the CDR3: TGTGCCAGCAGCGTAGTACAGGGTGGCACAGATACGCAGTATTTT. This chain uses TRBV9 with TRBJ2-3, with D tentatively TRBD1 (6 bases). Germline V gene lookup returns CDR1 SGDLS and CDR2 YYNGEE. CDR3 size: 15 residues. V shed 0 bases and J shed 1 base, with 9 bases lying between them.

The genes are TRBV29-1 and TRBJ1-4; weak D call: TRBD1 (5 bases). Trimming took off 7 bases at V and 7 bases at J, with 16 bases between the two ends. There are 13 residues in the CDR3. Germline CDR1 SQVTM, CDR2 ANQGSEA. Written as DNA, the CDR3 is TGCAGCGCAGGCCTGGGGCCCTCTGAAAAACTGTTTTTT. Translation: CSAGLGPSEKLFF.

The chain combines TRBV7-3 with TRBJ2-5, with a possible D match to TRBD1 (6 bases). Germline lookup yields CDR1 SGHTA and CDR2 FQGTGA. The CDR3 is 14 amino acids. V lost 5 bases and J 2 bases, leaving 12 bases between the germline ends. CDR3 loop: CASSPRQEQETQYF. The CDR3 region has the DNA TGTGCCAGCAGCCCCCGACAGGAACAAGAGACCCAGTACTTC.